These T cell receptor beta chains were read from a single sample in a study of regulatory T cells in long-lasting Graves disease. TCRdb re-called the multiplex PCR reads with MiXCR, one entry per CDR3 protein. The sample lists fewer than 550,000 distinct CDR3 sequences, about 16% seen once, with around 25% in the top ten. These data were also reused for a study on T cells in Graves' hyperthyroidism and ophthalmopathy.

This sample comprised peripheral blood mononuclear cells (PBMCs), obtained at new diagnosis, from a patient treated with antithyroid drugs. All receptors come from a woman aged 40-65 years with Graves disease. CDR3s include the opening cysteine and the closing phenylalanine or tryptophan. A D gene is named only where the DNA matches it firmly. Where a row states a size, it is once, few, many or the class of an expanded clone; other rows omit it.

>TRBJ1-6|TRBV19|-|-
TGTGCCAGTAGCTGGGGACGGGGTTCACCCCTCCACTTT
CASSWGRGSPLHF
>TRBJ1-5|TRBV6-1|-|-
TGTGCCAGCAGACCCAGACGGGATAGCAATCAGCCCCAGCATTTT
CASRPRRDSNQPQHF
>TRBJ1-5|TRBV12-3/TRBV12-4|many|-
TGTGCCAGCAGGGTACAGGGACGAGGCAATCAGCCCCAGCATTTT
CASRVQGRGNQPQHF
>TRBJ2-1|TRBV11-2|many|TRBD1
TGTGCCAGCAGCTTAGGCGGGACAGGGACTCATGAGCAGTTCTTC
CASSLGGTGTHEQFF
>TRBJ1-5|TRBV28|many|-
TGTGCCAGCAGAACACAGGGCAGCAATCAGCCCCAGCATTTT
CASRTQGSNQPQHF
>TRBJ2-1|TRBV28|many|-
TGTGCCAGCAGTCCGTCGGCTTATCTCCACAATGAGCAGTTCTTC
CASSPSAYLHNEQFF
>TRBJ2-7|TRBV6-5|many|-
TGTGCCAGCAGTTACCAGGGTCCACTCGGCGAGCAGTACTTC
CASSYQGPLGEQYF
>TRBJ1-3|TRBV3-1|few|-
TGTGCCAGCACCAACCTAGACAGGCCCTCTGGAAACACCATATATTTT
CASTNLDRPSGNTIYF
>TRBJ2-2|TRBV7-3|few|-
TGTGCCAGCAGCTTCTCCGGGACAACGAACACCGGGGAGCTGTTTTTT
CASSFSGTTNTGELFF
>TRBJ1-6|TRBV28|-|-
TGTGCCAGCAGTTTGAGACAGTGGATCGATAATTCACCCCTCCACTTT
CASSLRQWIDNSPLHF
>TRBJ2-5|TRBV20-1|-|-
TGCAGTACCCCGCTGGATGGAAGGGAAGAGACCCAGTACTTC
CSTPLDGREETQYF
>TRBJ2-2|TRBV13|few|-
TGTGCCAGCAGCTTCTTAGAAAGTCGGGCCGGGGAGCTGTTTTTT
CASSFLESRAGELFF
>TRBJ2-5|TRBV7-2|-|-
TGTGCCAGCAGCTTAAATGGTTTGCAAGAGACCCAGTACTTC
CASSLNGLQETQYF
>TRBJ1-5|TRBV28|many|-
TGTGCCAGCAGTTGGGACATCACGTATAGCAATCAGCCCCAGCATTTT
CASSWDITYSNQPQHF
>TRBJ1-2|TRBV7-9|-|-
TGTGCCAGCAGTGACAGGTTCCGTGTCGACTATGGCTACACCTTC
CASSDRFRVDYGYTF
>TRBJ1-2|TRBV6-2/TRBV6-3|few|-
TGTGCCAGCAGTTACTCGCCCGACACCACGGGTGGCTACACCTTC
CASSYSPDTTGGYTF
>TRBJ2-3|TRBV20-1|many|TRBD2
TGCAGTGCTAGTCCTAGCGGGGGGGCAGATACGCAGTATTTT
CSASPSGGADTQYF
>TRBJ1-6|TRBV10-1|-|TRBD1
TGCGCCAGCAGACAGGGGAAATTCGGCTTCTATAATTCACCCCTCCACTTT
CASRQGKFGFYNSPLHF
>TRBJ2-2|TRBV11-1|many|TRBD2
TGTGCCAGCAGCCCTAGCGGGGGGATCACCGGGGAGCTGTTTTTT
CASSPSGGITGELFF
>TRBJ2-1|TRBV6-1|many|TRBD1
TGTGCCAGCACCCCCGGGACAGGGGGCTGGAATGAGCAGTTCTTC
CASTPGTGGWNEQFF
>TRBJ2-6|TRBV6-2/TRBV6-3|-|-
TGTGCCAGCGGTAGCTACGGAAGCTCTGGGGCCAACGTCCTGACTTTC
CASGSYGSSGANVLTF
>TRBJ2-5|TRBV4-1|many|-
TGCGCCAGCAGCCAAGGGGGGAAGCGGAGTCAAGAGACCCAGTACTTC
CASSQGGKRSQETQYF
>TRBJ1-5|TRBV18|-|-
TGTGCCAGCTCACCGAACAGCAGTCAGCCCCAGCATTTT
CASSPNSSQPQHF
>TRBJ1-1|TRBV6-2/TRBV6-3|many|-
TGTGCCAGCAGTTACTCGGCAGGGCTGAACACTGAAGCTTTCTTT
CASSYSAGLNTEAFF
>TRBJ1-3|TRBV9|once|-
TGTGCCAGCAGCAGAAGTTTAGACTCTGGAAACACCATATATTTT
CASSRSLDSGNTIYF
>TRBJ1-4|TRBV2|many|-
TGTGCCAGCAGGGAGGGGTCTAATGAAAAACTGTTTTTT
CASREGSNEKLFF
>TRBJ2-7|TRBV6-5|many|-
TGTGCCAGCAGTTACTCCGATGGGTACGAGCAGTACTTC
CASSYSDGYEQYF
>TRBJ1-1|TRBV4-1|-|-
TGCGCCAGCAGCCCCGCCCTGCCTCTATTAGGGCACACTGAAGCTTTCTTT
CASSPALPLLGHTEAFF
>TRBJ2-7|TRBV19|-|-
TGTGCCAGTAGTGTCGGCGGAGGGCGGGAGCAGTACTTC
CASSVGGGREQYF
>TRBJ2-6|TRBV27|-|-
TGTGCCAGCAGTAGAAAACCTTCGCCAGAATTCTCTGGGGCCAACGTCCTGACTTTC
CASSRKPSPEFSGANVLTF
>TRBJ2-2|TRBV3-1|-|TRBD2
TGTGCCAGCAGCCGGGCCCCGACTAGCGGGGGGAACACCGGGGAGCTGTTTTTT
CASSRAPTSGGNTGELFF
>TRBJ1-1|TRBV3-1|many|-
TGTGCCAGCAGCCAAGACGGAATGAACACTGAAGCTTTCTTT
CASSQDGMNTEAFF
>TRBJ2-3|TRBV12-3/TRBV12-4|-|-
TGTGCCAGCAGGGGCGTTGATACGCAGTATTTT
CASRGVDTQYF
>TRBJ2-7|TRBV2|many|-
TGTGCCAGCAGTCGCGTTGGCGAGCAGTACTTC
CASSRVGEQYF
>TRBJ1-5|TRBV11-2|many|-
TGTGCCAGCAGTCAAGGGGCGGGGGCTAATCAGCCCCAGCATTTT
CASSQGAGANQPQHF
>TRBJ1-2|TRBV3-1|many|-
TGTGCCAGCAGCCAAGAGGTTGGGGGCAACTATGGCTACACCTTC
CASSQEVGGNYGYTF
>TRBJ1-1|TRBV6-5|-|TRBD1
TGTGCCAGCAGTTACGGGGGACAGGACTACACTGAAGCTTTCTTT
CASSYGGQDYTEAFF
>TRBJ2-1|TRBV19|few|TRBD2
TGTGCCAGTAGTCGACTAGCGGGGGCCAAACCAAATGAGCAGTTCTTC
CASSRLAGAKPNEQFF